Below, 15 T cell receptor beta chains from the same sample are listed, as sequenced in a study of blood T cell repertoires in COVID-19. TCRdb keeps only in-frame clones here, not all; method: immunoSEQ multiplex PCR. The table has about 300,000 clones, roughly 90% seen once. Sequencing input: peripheral blood. Receptors originate from a woman in her twenties or thirties with COVID-19, enrolled during active disease.

The J gene is TRBJ1-2, the V gene TRBV5-4; 10 nucleotides agree with TRBD1. There are 15 residues in the CDR3. CDR1 and CDR2 from the germline V gene are SGHNT and YYREEE (reference sequence). Trimming at V came to 0 bases and at J to 6 bases, leaving 5 bases not matched to a gene. The CDR3 nucleotides read TGTGCCAGCAGCTTGGATCAGGGGACAGGGGATGGCTACACCTTC. This encodes CASSLDQGTGDGYTF.

The chain combines TRBV2 with TRBJ2-1; possible D gene TRBD1, 6 bases. CDR3 length equals 14 residues. Germline CDR1 SNHLY, CDR2 FYNNEI. Trimming cost V 7 bases and J 2 bases, with 12 bases left between them. For the CDR3, the DNA is TGTGCCAGCATACCCCGGGACACCTACAATGAGCAGTTCTTC. Protein product: CASIPRDTYNEQFF.

V gene TRBV10-2 combines with J gene TRBJ2-5, with D maybe TRBD1 (6 bases). The CDR3 is 14 amino acids. CDR1 and CDR2 from the germline V gene are WSHSY and SAAADI. Trimming cost V 0 bases and J 2 bases, with 7 bases left between them. This chain's CDR3 is CASSESGQQETQYF. The CDR3 DNA reads as TGCGCCAGCAGTGAGTCTGGACAGCAAGAGACCCAGTACTTC.

CDR3 protein: CASSLDTGENEAFF. The CDR3 region has the DNA TGCGCCAGCAGCTTGGATACCGGGGAAAATGAAGCTTTCTTT. V is TRBV5-1 and J is TRBJ1-1; D gene unclear. V was clipped by 0 bases and J by 7 bases, with 13 bases between them. The CDR3 length is 14 residues. In germline, CDR1 is SGHRS, CDR2 YFSETQ.

This clone is a singleton in its sample. The V and J genes are TRBV6-2 or TRBV6-3 and TRBJ1-2, with TRBD1 as a possible D gene (5 bases). The germline CDR1 and CDR2 sequences are MNHEY and SVGEGT. The CDR3 covers 14 residues. V lost 0 bases to trimming and J lost 8 bases, with 13 bases between them. CDR3 residues: CASSYSGRGGGYTF. The CDR3 bases are TGTGCCAGCAGTTACTCAGGAAGGGGAGGAGGCTACACCTTC.

Notes on this clone: At one end, the junction sequence differs from germline, possibly due to a read error. The chain employs TRBV4-1 and TRBJ2-3, with D perhaps TRBD1 (6 bases). Germline V gene sequence: CDR1 MGHRA, CDR2 YSYEKL. The CDR3 consists of 15 residues. This chain's CDR3 is CASSKEDRDTDTQYF. The CDR3 DNA is TGCGCCAGCAGCAAAGAGGACAGAGACACAGATACGCAGTATTTT.

In this sample, this clone turned up once. The rearrangement links TRBV7-3 to TRBJ2-3, with 8 bases lining up with TRBD2. CDR1 is SGHTA, CDR2 FQGTGA, per germline. This CDR3 contains 16 residues. The J segment lost 2 bases and the V segment lost 5 bases, leaving 9 bases of the junction unmatched. The chain's CDR3 is CASSPGVAGLTDTQYF. The DNA for the CDR3 is TGTGCCAGCAGCCCCGGGGTAGCGGGGCTCACAGATACGCAGTATTTT.

The chain has TRBV6-2 or TRBV6-3 and TRBJ2-3; TRBD1 matches at 9 bases. CDR1 is MNHEY, CDR2 SVGEGT, per germline. CDR3 size: 18 residues. The ends lost 0 bases at V and 2 bases at J; junction bases unmatched: 9. CDR3 sequence reads: CASSYSTLGQGHTDTQYF. The CDR3, as DNA: TGTGCCAGCAGTTACTCAACATTGGGACAGGGACACACAGATACGCAGTATTTT.

The CDR3 here is CASRRPGLAPNEQFF. CDR3 sequence (DNA): TGTGCCAGCAGACGACCGGGACTAGCACCCAATGAGCAGTTCTTC. This sequence joins TRBV28 and TRBJ2-1, with 9 positions matching TRBD2. CDR1 and CDR2 (germline): MDHEN, SYDVKM. Trimming took 6 bases from V and 6 from J; bases not matched to a gene: 9. The CDR3 contains 15 residues. Full variable domain (rest looked up from reference TRBV28 and TRBJ2-1): DVKVTQSSRYLVKRTGEKVFLECVQDMDHENMFWYRQDPGLGLRLIYFSYDVKMKEKGDIPEGYSVSREKKERFSLILESASTNQTSMYLCASRRPGLAPNEQFFGPGTRLTVL.

The chain joins TRBV6-5 to TRBJ1-5; TRBD1 matches at 7 bases. The ends lost 6 bases at V and 3 bases at J; junction bases unmatched: 5. Germline V gene data show CDR1 as MNHEY and CDR2 as SVGAGI. The CDR3 is made up of 14 amino acids. CDR3 region: CASRSTGFNQPQHF. CDR3 nucleotides: TGTGCCAGCAGGTCGACAGGGTTCAATCAGCCCCAGCATTTT.

J is TRBJ1-2 and V is TRBV27; D is uncertain. The CDR3 runs 13 residues. Germline V lookup: CDR1 MNHEY, CDR2 SMNVEV (reference sequence). V was shortened by 3 bases and J by 6 bases, with 11 bases between the two germline ends. The CDR3 loop is CASSFSGINGYTF. The CDR3 region has the DNA TGTGCCAGCAGTTTTTCGGGGATCAATGGCTACACCTTC.

The V and J genes are TRBV7-9 and TRBJ2-1; tentatively, D is TRBD2 (6 bases). Trimming shortened V by 5 bases and J by 10 bases, and 24 bases separated the two germline ends. Germline lookup yields CDR1 SEHNR and CDR2 FQNEAQ (reference sequence). The CDR3 has 16 residues. CDR3 protein: CASSDSGTGSFGEQFF. CDR3 DNA sequence: TGTGCCAGCAGCGACTCCGGGACTGGGAGTTTTGGGGAGCAGTTCTTC.

V is TRBV7-9 and J is TRBJ1-2; 11 bases are shared with TRBD1. The CDR3 sequence is 14 residues long. Germline CDR1 reads SEHNR; CDR2 reads FQNEAQ (reference sequence). V shed 5 bases, J shed 4 bases, and the junction held 3 bases outside the gene matches. CDR3 bases: TGTGCCAGCAGCCCCGGACAGGGGGCCTATGGCTACACCTTC. This gives the protein CASSPGQGAYGYTF.

Turning to this clone: Other DNA sequences in this sample translate to the same CDR3. The J gene is TRBJ1-2, the V gene TRBV18; no definite D call. This CDR3 is 13 amino acids long. V lost 2 bases and J 2 bases, leaving 6 bases between the germline ends. The germline V gene has CDR1 KGHSH and CDR2 LQKENI. The CDR3 sequence is CASSPGANYGYTF. For the CDR3, the DNA is TGTGCCAGCTCACCAGGAGCGAACTATGGCTACACCTTC.

The rearrangement links TRBV5-4 to TRBJ2-2, with 8 bases identical to TRBD1. V shed 3 bases and J 5 bases; nucleotides not matched to a gene: 6. CDR3 length equals 15 residues. The germline CDR1 and CDR2 sequences are SGHNT and YYREEE (reference sequence). CDR3 protein: CASSWGQAGTGELFF. The CDR3 DNA reads TGTGCCAGCAGCTGGGGACAGGCGGGGACCGGGGAGCTGTTTTTT.